A single T cell receptor beta chain is shown here with its context. This entry belongs to a study of blood T cells in healthy people across ages. Germline-derived CDR1 and CDR2 are SGHDN and FVKESK. With V trimmed by 6 bases and J by 5 bases, 10 bases remained unmatched. This CDR3 is built from 15 residues. It was with a sample-barcoded 5' primer and a J-beta primer mix that a second PCR of roughly 6 to 11 cycles was run. Using its own MiXCR run on the 5' RACE reads, TCRdb lists one record per CDR3 protein. The repertoire holds approximately 780,000 distinct CDR3 sequences, with roughly 24% as singletons. The same data also contributed to another study, on T cells of mothers and their children.

Sequenced input: blood. This sequence joins TRBV14 and TRBJ2-3; TRBD2 matches 8 bases. The origin of this receptor is a boy aged 10-17 years in good health. This chain's CDR3 is CASSHSGTSRDTQYF. For the CDR3, the DNA is TGTGCCAGCAGTCACTCCGGGACTAGTAGAGATACGCAGTATTTT.